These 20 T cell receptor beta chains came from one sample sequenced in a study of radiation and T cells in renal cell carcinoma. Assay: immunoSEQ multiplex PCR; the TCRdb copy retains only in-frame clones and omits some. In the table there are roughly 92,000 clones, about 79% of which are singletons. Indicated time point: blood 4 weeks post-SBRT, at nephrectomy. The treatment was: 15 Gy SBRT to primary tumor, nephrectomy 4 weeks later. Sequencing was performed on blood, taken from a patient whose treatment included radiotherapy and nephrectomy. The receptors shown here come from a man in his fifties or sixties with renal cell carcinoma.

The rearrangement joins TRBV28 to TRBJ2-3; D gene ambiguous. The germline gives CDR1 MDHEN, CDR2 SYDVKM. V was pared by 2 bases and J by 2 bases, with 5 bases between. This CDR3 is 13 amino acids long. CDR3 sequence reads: CASSLVITDTQYF. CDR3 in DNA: TGTGCCAGCAGTTTAGTAATCACAGATACGCAGTATTTT.

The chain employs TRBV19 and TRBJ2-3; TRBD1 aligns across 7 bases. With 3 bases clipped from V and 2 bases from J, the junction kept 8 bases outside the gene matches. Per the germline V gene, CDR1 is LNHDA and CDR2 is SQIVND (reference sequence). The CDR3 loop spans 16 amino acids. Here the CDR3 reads CASSIILGTVTDTQYF. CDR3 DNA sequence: TGTGCCAGTAGTATTATTCTGGGGACAGTCACAGATACGCAGTATTTT.

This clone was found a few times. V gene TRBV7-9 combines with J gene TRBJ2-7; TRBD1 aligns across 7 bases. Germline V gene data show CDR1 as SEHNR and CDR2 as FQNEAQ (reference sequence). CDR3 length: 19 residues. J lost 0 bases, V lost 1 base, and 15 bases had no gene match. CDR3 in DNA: TGTGCCAGCAGCTTAGGGACAGGCCGTACTCCTTATTCCTCCTACGAGCAGTACTTC. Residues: CASSLGTGRTPYSSYEQYF.

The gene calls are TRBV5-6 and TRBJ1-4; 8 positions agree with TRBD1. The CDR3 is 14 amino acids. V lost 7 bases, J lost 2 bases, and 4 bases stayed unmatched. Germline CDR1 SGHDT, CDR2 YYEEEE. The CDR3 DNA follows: TGTGCCAGCGGTAGGACAGGGACTAATGAAAAACTGTTTTTT. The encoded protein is CASGRTGTNEKLFF.

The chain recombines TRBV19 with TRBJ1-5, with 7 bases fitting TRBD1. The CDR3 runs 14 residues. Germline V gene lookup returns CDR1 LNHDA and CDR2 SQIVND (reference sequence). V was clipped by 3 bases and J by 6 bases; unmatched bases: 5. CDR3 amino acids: CASSMQGGLQPQHF. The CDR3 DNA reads TGTGCCAGTAGTATGCAGGGGGGCCTTCAGCCCCAGCATTTT. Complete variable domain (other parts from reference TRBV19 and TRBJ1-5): DGGITQSPKYLFRKEGQNVTLSCEQNLNHDAMYWYRQDPGQGLRLIYYSQIVNDFQKGDIAEGYSVSREKKESFPLTVTSAQKNPTAFYLCASSMQGGLQPQHFGDGTRLSIL.

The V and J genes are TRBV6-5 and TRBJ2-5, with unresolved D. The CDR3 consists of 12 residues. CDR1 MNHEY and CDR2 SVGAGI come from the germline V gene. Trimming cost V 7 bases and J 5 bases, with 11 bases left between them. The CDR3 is CASNSGIETQYF. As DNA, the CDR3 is TGTGCCAGCAACTCTGGGATCGAGACCCAGTACTTC.

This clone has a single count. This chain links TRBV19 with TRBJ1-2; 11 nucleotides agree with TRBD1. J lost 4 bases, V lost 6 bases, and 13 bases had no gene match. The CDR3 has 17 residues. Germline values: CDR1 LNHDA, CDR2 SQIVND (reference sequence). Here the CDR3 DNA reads TGTGCCAGTAGCGACGCAGGACAGGGGGCTGAGATCTATGGCTACACCTTC. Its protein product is CASSDAGQGAEIYGYTF.

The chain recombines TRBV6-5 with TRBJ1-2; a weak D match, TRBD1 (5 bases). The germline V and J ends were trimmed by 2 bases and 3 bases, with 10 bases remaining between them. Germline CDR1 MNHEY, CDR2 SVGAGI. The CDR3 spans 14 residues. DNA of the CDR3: TGTGCCAGCAGTTACGGGGGAGGGGACTATGGCTACACCTTC. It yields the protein CASSYGGGDYGYTF.

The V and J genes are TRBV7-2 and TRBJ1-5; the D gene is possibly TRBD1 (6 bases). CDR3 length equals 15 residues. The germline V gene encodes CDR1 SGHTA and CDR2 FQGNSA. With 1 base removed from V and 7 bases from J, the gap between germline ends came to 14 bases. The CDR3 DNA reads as TGTGCCAGCAGCTTAGGGGGGGCGTCTTTGCAGCCCCAGCATTTT. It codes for CASSLGGASLQPQHF. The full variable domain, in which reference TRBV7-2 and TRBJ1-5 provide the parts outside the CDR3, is GAGVSQSPSNKVTEKGKDVELRCDPISGHTALYWYRQSLGQGLEFLIYFQGNSAPDKSGLPSDRFSAERTGGSVSTLTIQRTQQEDSAVYLCASSLGGASLQPQHFGDGTRLSIL.

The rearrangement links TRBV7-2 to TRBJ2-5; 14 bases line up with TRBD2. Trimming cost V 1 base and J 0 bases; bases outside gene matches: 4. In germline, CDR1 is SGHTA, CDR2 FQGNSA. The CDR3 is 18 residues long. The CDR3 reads CASSLGQGLAGDQETQYF. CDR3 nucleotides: TGTGCCAGCAGCTTAGGACAGGGACTAGCGGGGGACCAAGAGACCCAGTACTTC.

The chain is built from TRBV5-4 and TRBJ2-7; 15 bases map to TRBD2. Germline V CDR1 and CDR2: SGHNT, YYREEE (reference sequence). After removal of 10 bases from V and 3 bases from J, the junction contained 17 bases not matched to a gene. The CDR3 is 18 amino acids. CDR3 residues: CAVPKGTRTSGGDYEQYF. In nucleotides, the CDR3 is TGTGCCGTACCCAAGGGGACGAGGACTAGCGGGGGGGACTACGAGCAGTACTTC.

The CDR3 reads CASSSWDGGIDTQYF. DNA of the CDR3: TGTGCCAGCAGCTCCTGGGACGGAGGGATAGATACGCAGTATTTT. V usage is TRBV7-9 and J usage is TRBJ2-3, with D maybe TRBD2 (6 bases). Germline CDR1 and CDR2: SEHNR and FQNEAQ (reference sequence). The CDR3 covers 15 residues. V lost 4 bases and J lost 5, with 16 bases in between. Variable domain in full (rest from reference TRBV7-9 and TRBJ2-3): DTGVSQNPRHKITKRGQNVTFRCDPISEHNRLYWYRQTLGQGPEFLTYFQNEAQLEKSRLLSDRFSAERPKGSFSTLEIQRTEQGDSAMYLCASSSWDGGIDTQYFGPGTRLTVL.

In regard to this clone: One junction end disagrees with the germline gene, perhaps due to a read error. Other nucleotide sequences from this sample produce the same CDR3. CDR3 loop: CASSQGFYGYTF. The CDR3 bases are TGCGCCAGCAGCCAAGGGTTCTATGGCTACACCTTC. The J gene is TRBJ1-2, the V gene TRBV14; the D is unclear. There are 12 residues in the CDR3. Germline V lookup: CDR1 SGHDN, CDR2 FVKESK.

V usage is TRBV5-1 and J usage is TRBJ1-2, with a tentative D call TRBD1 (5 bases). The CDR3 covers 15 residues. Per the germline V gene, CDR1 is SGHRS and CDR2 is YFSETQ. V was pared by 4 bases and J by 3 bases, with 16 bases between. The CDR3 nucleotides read TGCGCCAGCAGCACCGCGGGGGGAGACGACTATGGCTACACCTTC. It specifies CASSTAGGDDYGYTF.

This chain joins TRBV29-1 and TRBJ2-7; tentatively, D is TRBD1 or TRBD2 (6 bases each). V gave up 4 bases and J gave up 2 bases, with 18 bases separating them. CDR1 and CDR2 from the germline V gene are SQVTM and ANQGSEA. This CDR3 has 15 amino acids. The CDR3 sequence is CSVGQLGGKPYEQYF. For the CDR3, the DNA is TGCAGCGTTGGCCAGCTAGGGGGGAAACCCTACGAGCAGTACTTC.

DNA for the CDR3: TGTGCCAGCAGCCAATTCACCGGGACAGGGGGTCGGACTAGCAGTTACGAGCAGTACTTC. It encodes CASSQFTGTGGRTSSYEQYF. The chain combines TRBV4-2 with TRBJ2-7, with 11 bases fitting TRBD1. V lost 2 bases and J lost 4; bases outside the gene matches: 19. The CDR3 runs to 20 residues. The V gene's germline CDR1 is LGHNA and CDR2 YNFKEQ.

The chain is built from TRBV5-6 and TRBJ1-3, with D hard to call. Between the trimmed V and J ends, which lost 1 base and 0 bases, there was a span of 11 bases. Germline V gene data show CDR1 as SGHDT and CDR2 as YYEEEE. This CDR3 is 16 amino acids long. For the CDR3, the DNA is TGTGCCAGCAGCTTGTATACGGTTTACTCTGGAAACACCATATATTTT. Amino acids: CASSLYTVYSGNTIYF.

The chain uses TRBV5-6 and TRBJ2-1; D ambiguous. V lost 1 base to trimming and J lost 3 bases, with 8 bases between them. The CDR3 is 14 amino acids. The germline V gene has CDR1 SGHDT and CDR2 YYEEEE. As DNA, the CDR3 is TGTGCCAGCAGCTTGTACGCTCTCTACAATGAGCAGTTCTTC. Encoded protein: CASSLYALYNEQFF. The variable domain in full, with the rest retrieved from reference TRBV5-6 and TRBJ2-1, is DAGVTQSPTHLIKTRGQQVTLRCSPKSGHDTVSWYQQALGQGPQFIFQYYEEEERQRGNFPDRFSGHQFPNYSSELNVNALLLGDSALYLCASSLYALYNEQFFGPGTRLTVL.

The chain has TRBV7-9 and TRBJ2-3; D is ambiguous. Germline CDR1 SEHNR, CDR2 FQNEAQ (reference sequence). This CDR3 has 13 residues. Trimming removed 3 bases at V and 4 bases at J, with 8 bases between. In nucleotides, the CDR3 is TGTGCCAGCAGCTTTAGGGTGGCAGATACGCAGTATTTT. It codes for CASSFRVADTQYF.

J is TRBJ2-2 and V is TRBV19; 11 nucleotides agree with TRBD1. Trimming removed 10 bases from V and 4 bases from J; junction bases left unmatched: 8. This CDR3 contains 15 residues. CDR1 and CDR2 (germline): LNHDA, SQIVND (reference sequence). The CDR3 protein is CATTRTGGITGELFF. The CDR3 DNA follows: TGTGCCACCACCCGGACAGGGGGCATCACCGGGGAGCTGTTTTTT.